The clone carrying this TCR beta chain has at least ten counts. V lost 6 bases and J lost 2, with 10 bases in between. CDR3 length: 13 amino acids. Germline CDR1 ENHRY, CDR2 SYGVKD. Patients between 18 and 65 years old had hyperthyroidism, newly diagnosed and lasting under 2 months. This sample was included in a study of T cells in Graves' hyperthyroidism and ophthalmopathy. RNA transcripts were the template for amplifying TCR beta CDR3 regions. TCR CDR3 underwent first-round RT-PCR with the HTBI primer set. TCRdb reanalysed the multiplex PCR reads using MiXCR and keeps one entry per CDR3 protein. The sample holds around 800,000 distinct CDR3 sequences, 38% seen once.

This chain joins TRBV10-3 and TRBJ2-5; a weak D match, TRBD2 (6 bases). The material sequenced was blood. The clonotype was recovered from a man in his late teens or twenties with Graves' hyperthyroidism. The CDR3 DNA sequence: TGTGCCATCAGACCAGGGAGGCAAGAGACCCAGTACTTC. Translation: CAIRPGRQETQYF.